This T cell receptor beta chain appears in the sequencing data of a study of T cell repertoires in cytomegalovirus infection. In the study overall: Public TCR beta signatures indicated both CMV infection and matching HLA type.

As concerns this clonotype: Its target is not known.

MiXCR, applied by TCRdb to the reads, yields one record per CDR3 protein. This sample has approximately 500,000 distinct CDR3 sequences; about 17% occur once, and the top ten carry roughly a quarter. Overall study findings and caveats: Across the ex vivo response, the dominant clonotypes were HLA-C-restricted CMV-specific TCR beta clonotypes. Adding up the frequency of public TCR beta families identified people who carried CMV plus the relevant HLA.

CDR1 and CDR2 (germline): SGHDT, YYEEEE. Between the trimmed V and J ends, which lost 0 bases and 7 bases, there was a span of 7 bases. The length of the CDR3 is 12 residues. The chain recombines TRBV5-6 with TRBJ1-2; D gene unclear. The source material was CD8+ T cells from PBMCs. The receptor was isolated from a human donor in good health (CMV status not recorded). Some clones in this sample may be carry-over from other donors' samples. CDR3 DNA: TGTGCCAGCAGCTTGGACGAGGCTGGCTACACCTTC. Protein: CASSLDEAGYTF. Filled out from reference TRBV5-6 and TRBJ1-2, the complete variable domain reads DAGVTQSPTHLIKTRGQQVTLRCSPKSGHDTVSWYQQALGQGPQFIFQYYEEEERQRGNFPDRFSGHQFPNYSSELNVNALLLGDSALYLCASSLDEAGYTFGSGTRLTVV.